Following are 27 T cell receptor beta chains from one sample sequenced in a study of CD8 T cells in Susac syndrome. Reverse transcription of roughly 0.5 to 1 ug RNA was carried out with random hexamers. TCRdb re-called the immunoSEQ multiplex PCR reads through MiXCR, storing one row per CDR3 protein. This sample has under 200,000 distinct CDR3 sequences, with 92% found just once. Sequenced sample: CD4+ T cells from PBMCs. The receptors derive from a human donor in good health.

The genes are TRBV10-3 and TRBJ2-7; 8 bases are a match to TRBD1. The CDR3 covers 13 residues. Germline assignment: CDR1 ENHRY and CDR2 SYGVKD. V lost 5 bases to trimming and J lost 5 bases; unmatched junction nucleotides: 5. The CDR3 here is CAISRTGSNEQYF. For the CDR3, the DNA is TGTGCCATCAGTCGGACAGGGAGCAACGAGCAGTACTTC.

Here the CDR3 reads CASSPRGAGSTDTQYF. Written as DNA, the CDR3 is TGTGCCAGCAGCCCCCGGGGAGCGGGGAGCACAGATACGCAGTATTTT. This chain uses TRBV9 with TRBJ2-3; 7 nucleotides match TRBD2. Germline V CDR1 and CDR2: SGDLS, YYNGEE. The junction had 8 bases not matched to a gene; V was cut back by 4 bases and J by 0 bases. The CDR3 runs 16 residues.

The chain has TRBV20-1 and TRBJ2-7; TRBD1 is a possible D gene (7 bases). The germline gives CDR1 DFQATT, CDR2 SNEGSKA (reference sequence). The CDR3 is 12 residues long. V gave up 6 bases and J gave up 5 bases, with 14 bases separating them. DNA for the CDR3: TGCAGTGCCAGGAGGGGGCAGAACGAGCAGTACTTC. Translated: CSARRGQNEQYF.

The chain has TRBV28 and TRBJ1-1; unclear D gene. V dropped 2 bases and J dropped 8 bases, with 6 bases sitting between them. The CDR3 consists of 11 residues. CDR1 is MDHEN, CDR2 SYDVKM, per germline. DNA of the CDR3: TGTGCCAGCAGTTTAAGCACAGAAGCTTTCTTT. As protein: CASSLSTEAFF.

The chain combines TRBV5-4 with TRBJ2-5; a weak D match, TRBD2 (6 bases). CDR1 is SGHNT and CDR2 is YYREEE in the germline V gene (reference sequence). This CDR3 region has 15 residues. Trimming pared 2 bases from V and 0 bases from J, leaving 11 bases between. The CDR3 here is CASSFGSRYQETQYF. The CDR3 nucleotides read TGTGCCAGCAGCTTCGGGAGCAGATACCAAGAGACCCAGTACTTC.

CDR3 nucleotides: TGTGCCAGCAGTTACCCGTCCCCCCAGTCCCAGCATTTT. It codes for CASSYPSPQSQHF. V and J are TRBV6-6 and TRBJ1-5; D call uncertain. CDR1 and CDR2 (germline): MNHNY, SVGAGI (reference sequence). CDR3 length: 13 residues. V lost 2 bases to trimming and J lost 11 bases, with 13 bases between them.

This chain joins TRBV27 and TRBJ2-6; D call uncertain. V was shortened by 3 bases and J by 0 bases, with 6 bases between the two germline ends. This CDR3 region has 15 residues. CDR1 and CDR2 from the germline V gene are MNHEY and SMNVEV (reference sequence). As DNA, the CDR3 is TGTGCCAGCAGTTTTATCACCTCTGGGGCCAACGTCCTGACTTTC. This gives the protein CASSFITSGANVLTF. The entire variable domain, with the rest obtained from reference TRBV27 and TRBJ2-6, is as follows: EAQVTQNPRYLITVTGKKLTVTCSQNMNHEYMSWYRQDPGLGLRQIYYSMNVEVTDKGDVPEGYKVSRKEKRNFPLILESPSPNQTSLYFCASSFITSGANVLTFGAGSRLTVL.

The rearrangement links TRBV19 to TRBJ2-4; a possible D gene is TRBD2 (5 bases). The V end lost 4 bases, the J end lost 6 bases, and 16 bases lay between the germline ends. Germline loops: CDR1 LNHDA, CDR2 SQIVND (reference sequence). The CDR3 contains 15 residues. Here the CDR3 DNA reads TGTGCCAGTAGTACCGATCTGTTAGAGGGAAACATTCAGTACTTC. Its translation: CASSTDLLEGNIQYF. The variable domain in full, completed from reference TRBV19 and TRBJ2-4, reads DGGITQSPKYLFRKEGQNVTLSCEQNLNHDAMYWYRQDPGQGLRLIYYSQIVNDFQKGDIAEGYSVSREKKESFPLTVTSAQKNPTAFYLCASSTDLLEGNIQYFGAGTRLSVL.

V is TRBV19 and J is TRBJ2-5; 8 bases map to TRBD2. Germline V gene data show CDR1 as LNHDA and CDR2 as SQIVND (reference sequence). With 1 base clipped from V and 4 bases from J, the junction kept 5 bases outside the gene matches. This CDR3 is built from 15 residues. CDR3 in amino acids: CASSIAGGPRETQYF. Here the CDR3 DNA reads TGTGCCAGTAGTATAGCGGGAGGGCCGCGAGAGACCCAGTACTTC.

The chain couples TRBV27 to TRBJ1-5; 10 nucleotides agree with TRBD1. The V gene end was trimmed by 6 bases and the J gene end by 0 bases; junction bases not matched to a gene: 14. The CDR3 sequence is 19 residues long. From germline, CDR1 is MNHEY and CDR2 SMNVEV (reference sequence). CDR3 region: CASSPGQGEAPYSNQPQHF. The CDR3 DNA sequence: TGTGCCAGCAGCCCCGGACAGGGGGAGGCCCCATATAGCAATCAGCCCCAGCATTTT.

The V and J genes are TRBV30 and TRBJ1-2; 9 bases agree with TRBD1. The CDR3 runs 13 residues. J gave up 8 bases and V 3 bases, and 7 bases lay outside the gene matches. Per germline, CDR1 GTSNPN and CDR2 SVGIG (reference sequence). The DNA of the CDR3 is TGTGCCTGGAGCTTGGGACAGGGTGGGGGCTACACCTTC. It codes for CAWSLGQGGGYTF.

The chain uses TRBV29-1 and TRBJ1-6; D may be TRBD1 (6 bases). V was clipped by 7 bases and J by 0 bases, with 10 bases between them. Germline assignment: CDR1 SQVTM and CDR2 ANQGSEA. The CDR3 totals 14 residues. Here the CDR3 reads CSEGGSSYNSPLHF. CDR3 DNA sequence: TGCAGCGAGGGGGGGAGCTCCTATAATTCACCCCTCCACTTT.

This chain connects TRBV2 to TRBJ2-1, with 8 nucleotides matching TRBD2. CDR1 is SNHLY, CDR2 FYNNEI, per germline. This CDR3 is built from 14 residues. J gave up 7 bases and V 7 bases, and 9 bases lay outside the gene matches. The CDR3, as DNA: TGTGCCAGCAACCTCCTTACTAGCGGAAATGAGCAGTTCTTC. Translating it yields CASNLLTSGNEQFF.

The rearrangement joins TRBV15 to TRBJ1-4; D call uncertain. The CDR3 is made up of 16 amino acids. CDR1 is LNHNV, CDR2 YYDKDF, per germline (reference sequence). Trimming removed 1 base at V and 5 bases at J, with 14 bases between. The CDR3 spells CATSRGNPDQNEKLFF. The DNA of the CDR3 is TGTGCCACCAGCAGAGGGAACCCGGACCAGAATGAAAAACTGTTTTTT.

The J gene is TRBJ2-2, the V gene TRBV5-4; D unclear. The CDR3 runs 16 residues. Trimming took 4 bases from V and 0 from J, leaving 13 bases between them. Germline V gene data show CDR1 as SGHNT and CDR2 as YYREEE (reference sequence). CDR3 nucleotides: TGTGCCAGCAGCCAAAACAGTGTCGCGAACACCGGGGAGCTGTTTTTT. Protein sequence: CASSQNSVANTGELFF.

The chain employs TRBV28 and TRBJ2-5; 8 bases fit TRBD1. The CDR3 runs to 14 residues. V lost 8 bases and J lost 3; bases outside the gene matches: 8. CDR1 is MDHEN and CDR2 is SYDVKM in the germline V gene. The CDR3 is CASVTGGREETQYF. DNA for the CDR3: TGTGCCAGCGTTACAGGGGGAAGGGAAGAGACCCAGTACTTC.

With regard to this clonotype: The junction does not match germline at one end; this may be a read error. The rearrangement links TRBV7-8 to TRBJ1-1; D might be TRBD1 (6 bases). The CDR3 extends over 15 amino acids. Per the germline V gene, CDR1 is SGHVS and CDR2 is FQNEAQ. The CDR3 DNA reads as TGTGCCAGCAGCGTAGCCGCAGGAGGGGGCACTGAAGCTTTCTTT. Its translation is CASSVAAGGGTEAFF.

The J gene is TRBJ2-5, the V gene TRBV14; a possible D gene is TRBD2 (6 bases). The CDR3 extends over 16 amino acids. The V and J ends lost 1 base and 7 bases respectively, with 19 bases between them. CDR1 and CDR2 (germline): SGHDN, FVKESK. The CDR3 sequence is CASSQGLPGRGVTQYF. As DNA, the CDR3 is TGTGCCAGCAGCCAAGGTCTGCCAGGCCGCGGGGTGACCCAGTACTTC. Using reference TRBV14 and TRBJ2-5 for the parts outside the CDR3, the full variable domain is EAGVTQFPSHSVIEKGQTVTLRCDPISGHDNLYWYRRVMGKEIKFLLHFVKESKQDESGMPNNRFLAERTGGTYSTLKVQPAELEDSGVYFCASSQGLPGRGVTQYFGPGTRLLVL.

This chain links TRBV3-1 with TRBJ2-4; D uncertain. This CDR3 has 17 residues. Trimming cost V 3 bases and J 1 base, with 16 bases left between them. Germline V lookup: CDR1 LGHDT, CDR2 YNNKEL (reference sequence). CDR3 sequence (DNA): TGTGCCAGCAGCCAGAGGACCCCAGTCAAGGCCAAAAACATTCAGTACTTC. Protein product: CASSQRTPVKAKNIQYF. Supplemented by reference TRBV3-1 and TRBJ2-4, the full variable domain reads DTAVSQTPKYLVTQMGNDKSIKCEQNLGHDTMYWYKQDSKKFLKIMFSYNNKELIINETVPNRFSPKSPDKAHLNLHINSLELGDSAVYFCASSQRTPVKAKNIQYFGAGTRLSVL.

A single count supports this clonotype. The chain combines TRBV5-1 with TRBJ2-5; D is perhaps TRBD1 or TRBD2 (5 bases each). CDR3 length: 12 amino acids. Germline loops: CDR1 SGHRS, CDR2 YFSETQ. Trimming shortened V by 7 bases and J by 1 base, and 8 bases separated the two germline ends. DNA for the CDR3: TGCGCCAGCCAGAGGGGCCAAGAGACCCAGTACTTC. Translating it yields CASQRGQETQYF.

This CDR3 reads CSARDRPSAPRQFF. In nucleotides, the CDR3 is TGCAGTGCTAGAGATCGGCCCAGCGCCCCCAGGCAGTTCTTC. This chain links TRBV20-1 with TRBJ2-1; D is uncertain. This CDR3 is 14 amino acids long. Germline V gives CDR1 DFQATT, CDR2 SNEGSKA (reference sequence). V shed 0 bases and J shed 12 bases, with 18 bases lying between them.

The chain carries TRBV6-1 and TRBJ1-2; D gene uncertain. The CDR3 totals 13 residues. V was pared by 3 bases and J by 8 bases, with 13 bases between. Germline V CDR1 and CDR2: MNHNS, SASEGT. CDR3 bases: TGTGCCAGCAGTGATCTACAGTTCGACGGCTACACCTTC. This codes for CASSDLQFDGYTF.

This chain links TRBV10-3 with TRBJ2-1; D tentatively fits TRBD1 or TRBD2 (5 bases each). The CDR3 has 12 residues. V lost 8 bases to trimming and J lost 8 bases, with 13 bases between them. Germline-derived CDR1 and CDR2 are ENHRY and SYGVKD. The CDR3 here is CAIRGRGHEQFF. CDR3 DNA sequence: TGTGCCATCCGGGGACGGGGCCATGAGCAGTTCTTC.

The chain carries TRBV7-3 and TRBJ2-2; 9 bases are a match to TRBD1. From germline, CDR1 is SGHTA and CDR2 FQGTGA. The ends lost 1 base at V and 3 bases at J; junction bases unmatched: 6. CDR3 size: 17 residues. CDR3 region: CASSLKGDRVDTGELFF. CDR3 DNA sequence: TGTGCCAGCAGCTTAAAGGGGGACAGGGTGGACACCGGGGAGCTGTTTTTT.

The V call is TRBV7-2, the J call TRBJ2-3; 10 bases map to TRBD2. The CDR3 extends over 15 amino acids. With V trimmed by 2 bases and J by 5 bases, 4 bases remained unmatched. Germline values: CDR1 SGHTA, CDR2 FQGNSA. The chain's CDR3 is CASSLQAGGQDTQYF. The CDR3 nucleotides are TGTGCCAGCAGCTTACAAGCGGGGGGGCAAGATACGCAGTATTTT.

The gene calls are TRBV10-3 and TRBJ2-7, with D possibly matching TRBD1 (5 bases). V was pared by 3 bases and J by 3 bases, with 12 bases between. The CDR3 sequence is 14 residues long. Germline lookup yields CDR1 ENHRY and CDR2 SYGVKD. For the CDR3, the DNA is TGTGCCATCAGTGACCTTGACAGTTACTACGAGCAGTACTTC. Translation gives CAISDLDSYYEQYF.

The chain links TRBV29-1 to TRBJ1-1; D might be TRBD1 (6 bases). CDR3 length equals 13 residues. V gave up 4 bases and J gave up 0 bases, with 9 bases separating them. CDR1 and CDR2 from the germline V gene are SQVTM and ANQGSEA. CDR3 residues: CSVGGTMNTEAFF. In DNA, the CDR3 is TGCAGCGTTGGCGGGACAATGAACACTGAAGCTTTCTTT.